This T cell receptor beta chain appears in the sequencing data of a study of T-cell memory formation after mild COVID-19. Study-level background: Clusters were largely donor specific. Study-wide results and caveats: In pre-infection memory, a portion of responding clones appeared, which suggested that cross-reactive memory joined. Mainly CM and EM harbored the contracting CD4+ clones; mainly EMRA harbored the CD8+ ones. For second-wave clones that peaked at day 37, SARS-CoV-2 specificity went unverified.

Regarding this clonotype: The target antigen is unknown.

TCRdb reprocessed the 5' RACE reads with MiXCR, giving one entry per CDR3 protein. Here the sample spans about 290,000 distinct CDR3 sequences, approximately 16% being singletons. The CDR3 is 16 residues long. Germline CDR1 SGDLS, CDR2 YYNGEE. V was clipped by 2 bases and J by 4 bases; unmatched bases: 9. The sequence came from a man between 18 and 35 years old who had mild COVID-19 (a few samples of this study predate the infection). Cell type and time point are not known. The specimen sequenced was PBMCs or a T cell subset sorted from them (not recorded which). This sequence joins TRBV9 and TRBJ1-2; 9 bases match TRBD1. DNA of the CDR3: TGTGCCAGCAGCGTCGATCACTCGGACAGGGGCTATGGCTACACCTTC. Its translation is CASSVDHSDRGYGYTF.